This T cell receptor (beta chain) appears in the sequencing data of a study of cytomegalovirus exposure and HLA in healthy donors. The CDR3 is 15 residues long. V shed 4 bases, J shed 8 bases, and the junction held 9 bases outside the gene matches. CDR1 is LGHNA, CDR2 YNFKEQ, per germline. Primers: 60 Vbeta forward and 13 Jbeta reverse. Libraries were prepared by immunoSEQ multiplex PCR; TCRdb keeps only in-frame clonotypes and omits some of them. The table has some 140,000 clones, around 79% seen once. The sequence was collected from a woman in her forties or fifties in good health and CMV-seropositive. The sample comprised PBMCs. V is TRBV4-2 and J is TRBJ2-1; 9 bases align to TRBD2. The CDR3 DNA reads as TGTGCCAGCAGCCGAGCGGGGGGCCTCGAGGATGAGCAGTTCTTC. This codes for CASSRAGGLEDEQFF.